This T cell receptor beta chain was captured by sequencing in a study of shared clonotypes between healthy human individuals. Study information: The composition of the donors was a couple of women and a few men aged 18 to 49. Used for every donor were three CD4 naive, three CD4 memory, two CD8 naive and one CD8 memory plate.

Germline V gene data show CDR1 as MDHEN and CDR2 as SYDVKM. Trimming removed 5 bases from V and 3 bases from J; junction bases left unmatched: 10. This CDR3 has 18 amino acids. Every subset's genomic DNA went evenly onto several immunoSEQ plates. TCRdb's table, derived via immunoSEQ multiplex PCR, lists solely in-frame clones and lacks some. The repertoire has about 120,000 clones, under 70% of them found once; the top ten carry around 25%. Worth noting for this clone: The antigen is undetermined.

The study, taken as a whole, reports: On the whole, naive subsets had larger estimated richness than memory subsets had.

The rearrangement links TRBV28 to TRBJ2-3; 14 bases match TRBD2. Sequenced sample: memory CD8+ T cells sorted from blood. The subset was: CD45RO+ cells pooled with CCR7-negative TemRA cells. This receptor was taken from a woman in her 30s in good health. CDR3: CASSTTDRTSGGTDTQYF. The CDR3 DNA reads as TGTGCCAGCAGTACCACTGACCGGACTAGCGGGGGGACAGATACGCAGTATTTT. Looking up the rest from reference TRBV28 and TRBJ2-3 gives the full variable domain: DVKVTQSSRYLVKRTGEKVFLECVQDMDHENMFWYRQDPGLGLRLIYFSYDVKMKEKGDIPEGYSVSREKKERFSLILESASTNQTSMYLCASSTTDRTSGGTDTQYFGPGTRLTVL.